In this sample, the clone carrying this TCR beta chain turned up a few times. Its matching antigen is unknown. The sample is drawn from a study of cytomegalovirus exposure and HLA in healthy donors. Study background: Of all 400 or so donors who were genotyped, roughly 85% belonged to the Caucasian-associated ancestry cluster.

Points from the study as a whole: CMV serostatus was the only recorded immune exposure for donors. In a later analysis, V- and J-gene trimming of beta chains associated with a DCLRE1C missense variant, replicated independently. Using a false discovery rate of 0.05, a later analysis showed that approximately 18,000 TCR beta sequences were associated with HLA alleles.

PCR employed 60 Vbeta and 13 Jbeta primers. TCRdb's copy holds only in-frame clones and misses some; the assay was immunoSEQ multiplex PCR. The table has approximately 150,000 clones, approximately 70% seen once; the top ten hold about 2.5%. The sequenced material came from PBMCs. The receptor was isolated from a human donor in good health.

CDR3 region: CASSLIGGNQPQHF. DNA for the CDR3: TGTGCCAGCAGCTTAATCGGGGGTAATCAGCCCCAGCATTTT. The chain employs TRBV7-9 and TRBJ1-5, with D perhaps matching TRBD1 (5 bases). In germline, CDR1 is SEHNR, CDR2 FQNEAQ (reference sequence). CDR3 size: 14 residues. The V end was cut by 2 bases, the J end by 4 bases, with 9 bases between.